This T cell receptor beta chain was recovered during a study of Graves' ophthalmopathy and Graves' hyperthyroidism. The wider study: Prior to any treatment, peripheral blood was collected at the time of initial diagnosis. Overall study results and limits: A majority of expanded thyroid clonotypes exceeding 0.001 frequency were likewise present in blood. Sensitivity reached roughly 90% and specificity roughly 82% for a 13-signature model separating ophthalmopathy from stable hyperthyroidism.

Trimming cost V 1 base and J 3 bases; bases outside gene matches: 5. This CDR3 comprises 15 residues. The germline V gene encodes CDR1 SGHTA and CDR2 FQGNSA. This clonotype was observed many times. Its target is unknown. The diagnosis combined clinical symptoms, thyroxine, TRAb, thyroid ultrasound and orbital computed tomography scans. Amplification of the TCR beta CDR3 regions used RNA transcripts (as template). The first round was an RT-PCR with HTBI primers, and the second round was a multiplex PCR. TCRdb redid the calling of the multiplex PCR reads with MiXCR, one entry per CDR3 protein. The data contain approximately 480,000 distinct CDR3 sequences, roughly an eighth of them seen just once; the ten biggest clones take up about 9.4%.

This chain connects TRBV7-2 to TRBJ2-7; TRBD1 matches at 8 bases. Sequenced material: blood. The sequence came from a woman aged 25 to 39 with Graves' ophthalmopathy. CDR3 sequence (DNA): TGTGCCAGCAGCTTAGTGGCAGGGGGCGACTACGAGCAGTACTTC. Translated, it gives CASSLVAGGDYEQYF.